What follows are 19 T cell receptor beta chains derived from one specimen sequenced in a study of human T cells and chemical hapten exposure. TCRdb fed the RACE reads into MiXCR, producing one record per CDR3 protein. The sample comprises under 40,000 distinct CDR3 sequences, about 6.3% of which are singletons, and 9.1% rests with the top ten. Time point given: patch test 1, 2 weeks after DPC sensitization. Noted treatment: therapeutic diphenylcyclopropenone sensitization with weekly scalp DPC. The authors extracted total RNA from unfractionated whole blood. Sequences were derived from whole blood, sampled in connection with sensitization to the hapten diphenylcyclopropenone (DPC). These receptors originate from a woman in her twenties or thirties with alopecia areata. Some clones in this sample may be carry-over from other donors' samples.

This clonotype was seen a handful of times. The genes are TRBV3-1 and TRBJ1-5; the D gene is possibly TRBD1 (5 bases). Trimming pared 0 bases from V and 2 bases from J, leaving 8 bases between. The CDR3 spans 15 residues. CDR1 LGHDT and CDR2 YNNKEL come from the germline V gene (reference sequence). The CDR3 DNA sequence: TGTGCCAGCAGCCAAGATGGGGGTGGCAATCAGCCCCAGCATTTT. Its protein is CASSQDGGGNQPQHF.

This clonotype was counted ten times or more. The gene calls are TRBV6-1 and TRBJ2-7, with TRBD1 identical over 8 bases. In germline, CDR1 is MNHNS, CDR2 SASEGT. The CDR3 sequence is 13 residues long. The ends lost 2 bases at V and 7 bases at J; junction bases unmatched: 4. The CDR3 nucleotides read TGTGCCAGCAGTGAACAGGGGGCAGGAGAGCAGTACTTC. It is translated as CASSEQGAGEQYF.

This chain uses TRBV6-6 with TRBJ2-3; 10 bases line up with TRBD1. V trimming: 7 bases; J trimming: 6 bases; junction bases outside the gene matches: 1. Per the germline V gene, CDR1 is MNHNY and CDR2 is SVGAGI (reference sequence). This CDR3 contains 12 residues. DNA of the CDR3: TGTGCCAGCACGGGACAGGGGGATACGCAGTATTTT. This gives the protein CASTGQGDTQYF.

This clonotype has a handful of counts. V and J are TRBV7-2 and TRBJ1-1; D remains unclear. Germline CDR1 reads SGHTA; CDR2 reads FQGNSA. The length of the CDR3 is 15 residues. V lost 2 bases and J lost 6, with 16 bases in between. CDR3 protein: CASSLMRTLKPEAFF. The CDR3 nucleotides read TGTGCCAGCAGCTTAATGAGGACCCTAAAACCTGAAGCTTTCTTT.

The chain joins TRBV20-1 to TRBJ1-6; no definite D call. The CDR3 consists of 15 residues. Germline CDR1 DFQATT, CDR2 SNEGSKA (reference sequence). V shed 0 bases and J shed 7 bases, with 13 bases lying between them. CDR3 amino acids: CSARESRQGNSPLHF. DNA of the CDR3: TGCAGTGCTAGAGAAAGTAGACAAGGAAATTCACCCCTCCACTTT.

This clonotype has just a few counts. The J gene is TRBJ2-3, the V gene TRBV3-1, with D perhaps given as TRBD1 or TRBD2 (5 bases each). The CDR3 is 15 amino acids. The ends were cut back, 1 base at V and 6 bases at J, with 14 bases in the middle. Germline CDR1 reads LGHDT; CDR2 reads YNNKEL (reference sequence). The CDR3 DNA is TGTGCCAGCAGCCAAGGCTATCCAGGGACGGATACGCAGTATTTT. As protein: CASSQGYPGTDTQYF.

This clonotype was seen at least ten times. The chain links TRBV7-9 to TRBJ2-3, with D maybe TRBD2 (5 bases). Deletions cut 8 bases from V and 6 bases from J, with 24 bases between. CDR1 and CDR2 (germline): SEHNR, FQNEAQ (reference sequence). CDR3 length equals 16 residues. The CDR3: CASPPPDSREVDTQYF. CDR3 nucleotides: TGTGCCAGCCCCCCCCCGGACTCGAGAGAGGTTGATACGCAGTATTTT.

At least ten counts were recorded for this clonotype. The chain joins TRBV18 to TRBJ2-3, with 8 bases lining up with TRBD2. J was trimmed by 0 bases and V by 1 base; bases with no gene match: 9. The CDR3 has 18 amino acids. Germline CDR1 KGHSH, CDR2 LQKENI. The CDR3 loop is CASSPLVSTSVSTDTQYF. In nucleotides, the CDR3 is TGTGCCAGCTCACCACTGGTCTCGACTAGCGTGAGCACAGATACGCAGTATTTT.

In DNA, the CDR3 is TGTGCCAGCAGTCCCCTGCAGGGGTATGAGCAGTTCTTC. Its protein is CASSPLQGYEQFF. The chain recombines TRBV12-3 or TRBV12-4 with TRBJ2-1; TRBD1 might be the D (6 bases). The CDR3 is 13 amino acids. V was shortened by 5 bases and J by 8 bases, with 13 bases between the two germline ends.

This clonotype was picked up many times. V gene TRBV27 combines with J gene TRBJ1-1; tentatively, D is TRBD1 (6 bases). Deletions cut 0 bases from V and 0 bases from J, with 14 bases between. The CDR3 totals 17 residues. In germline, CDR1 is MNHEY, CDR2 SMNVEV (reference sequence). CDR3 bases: TGTGCCAGCAGTTTATCTATGTGGGGGCGGATGAACACTGAAGCTTTCTTT. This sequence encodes CASSLSMWGRMNTEAFF.

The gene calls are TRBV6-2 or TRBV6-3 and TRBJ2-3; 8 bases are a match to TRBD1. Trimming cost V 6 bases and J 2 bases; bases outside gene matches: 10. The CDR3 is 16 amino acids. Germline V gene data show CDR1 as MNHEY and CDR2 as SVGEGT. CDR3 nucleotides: TGTGCCAGCAGCCCCGTGAGGACAGGGATCACAGATACGCAGTATTTT. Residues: CASSPVRTGITDTQYF.

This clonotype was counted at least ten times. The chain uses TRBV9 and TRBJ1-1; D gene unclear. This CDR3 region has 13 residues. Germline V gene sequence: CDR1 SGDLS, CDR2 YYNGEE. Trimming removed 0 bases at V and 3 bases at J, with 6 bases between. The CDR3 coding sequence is TGTGCCAGCAGCGTAGAGGAGCACACTGAAGCTTTCTTT. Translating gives CASSVEEHTEAFF.

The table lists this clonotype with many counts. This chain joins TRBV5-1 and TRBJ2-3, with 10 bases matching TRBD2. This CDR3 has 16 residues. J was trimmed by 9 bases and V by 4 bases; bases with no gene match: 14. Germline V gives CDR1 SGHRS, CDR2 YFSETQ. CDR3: CASSATPAGGPRTQYF. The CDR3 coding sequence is TGCGCCAGCAGCGCCACTCCAGCGGGGGGGCCCCGGACGCAGTATTTT.

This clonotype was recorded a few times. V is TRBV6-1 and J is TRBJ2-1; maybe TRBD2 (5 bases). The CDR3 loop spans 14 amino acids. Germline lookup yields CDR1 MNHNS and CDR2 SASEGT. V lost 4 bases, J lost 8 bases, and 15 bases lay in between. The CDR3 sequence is CASSAPDFGYEQFF. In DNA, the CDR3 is TGTGCCAGCAGTGCCCCGGACTTTGGCTATGAGCAGTTCTTC.

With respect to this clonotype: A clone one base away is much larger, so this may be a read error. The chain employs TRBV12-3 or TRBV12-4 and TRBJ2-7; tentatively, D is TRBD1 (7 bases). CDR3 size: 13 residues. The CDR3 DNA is TGTGCCTGCAGGGAGGACAGGTCTCTACGAGTATCCTTC. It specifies CACREDRSLRVSF.

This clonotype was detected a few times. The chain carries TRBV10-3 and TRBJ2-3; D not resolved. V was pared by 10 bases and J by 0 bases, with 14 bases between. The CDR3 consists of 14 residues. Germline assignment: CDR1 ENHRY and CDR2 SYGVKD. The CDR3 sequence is CASHSFTSTDTQYF. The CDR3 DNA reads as TGTGCCAGTCACAGTTTCACTAGCACAGATACGCAGTATTTT.

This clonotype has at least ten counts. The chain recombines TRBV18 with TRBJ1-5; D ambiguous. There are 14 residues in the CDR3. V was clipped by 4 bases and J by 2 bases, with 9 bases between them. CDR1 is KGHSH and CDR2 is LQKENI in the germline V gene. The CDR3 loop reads CASSQGGGNQPQHF. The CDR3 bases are TGTGCCAGCTCACAGGGAGGAGGCAATCAGCCCCAGCATTTT.

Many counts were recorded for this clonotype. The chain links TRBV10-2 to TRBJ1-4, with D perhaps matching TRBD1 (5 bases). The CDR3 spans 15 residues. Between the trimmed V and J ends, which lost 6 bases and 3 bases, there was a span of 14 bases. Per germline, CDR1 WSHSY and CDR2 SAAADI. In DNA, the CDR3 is TGCGCCAGCAGCGATGGGGCAGCGGCTAATGAAAAACTGTTTTTT. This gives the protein CASSDGAAANEKLFF.

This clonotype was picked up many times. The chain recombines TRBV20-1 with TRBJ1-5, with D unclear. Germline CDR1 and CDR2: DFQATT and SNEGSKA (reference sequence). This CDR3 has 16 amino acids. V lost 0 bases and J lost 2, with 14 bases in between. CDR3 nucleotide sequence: TGCAGTGCTAGAGATGGAAGGTTCTCTGGCAATCAGCCCCAGCATTTT. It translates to CSARDGRFSGNQPQHF.